The rows below give T cell receptor beta chains drawn from one sample of a study of shared clonotypes between healthy human individuals. Some clones are missing from TCRdb's copy, which holds only in-frame ones; the method was immunoSEQ multiplex PCR. Altogether roughly 2 million clones are present, about 94% being singletons, with the ten largest covering around 0.13%. The sequencing input was naive CD4+ T cells sorted from blood. These TCRs come from a man in his late teens or twenties in good health. Both conserved end residues are part of each CDR3. The D gene is left open where the match is weak. Part of the rows lack a size; the others show once, few, many or a class for expanded clones.

d_call: -; v_call: TRBV30; j_call: TRBJ2-5; clone_size: -; cdr3_nt: TGTGCCTGGACGGGAGCCCTCGGGACCCAGTACTTC; cdr3_aa: CAWTGALGTQYF
d_call: -; v_call: TRBV2; j_call: TRBJ1-5; clone_size: once; cdr3_nt: TGTGCCAGCAGTGATACGGGGGGCAATCAGCCCCAGCATTTT; cdr3_aa: CASSDTGGNQPQHF
d_call: -; v_call: TRBV2; j_call: TRBJ1-1; clone_size: few; cdr3_nt: TGTGCCAGCAGTGGTGCAGGGCTCGAAGCTTTCTTT; cdr3_aa: CASSGAGLEAFF
d_call: -; v_call: TRBV2; j_call: TRBJ2-5; clone_size: once; cdr3_nt: TGTGCCAGCGTCGGGGGGCTAGCGGCCGTGGAGACCCAGTACTTC; cdr3_aa: CASVGGLAAVETQYF
d_call: -; v_call: TRBV7-2; j_call: TRBJ1-5; clone_size: -; cdr3_nt: TGTGCCAGCAGCTTAGACAAGGGGAATCAGCCCCAGCATTTT; cdr3_aa: CASSLDKGNQPQHF
d_call: TRBD1; v_call: TRBV5-1; j_call: TRBJ2-5; clone_size: -; cdr3_nt: TGCGCCAGCAGCCTTGGGACAGGGTGGCAAGAGACCCAGTACTTC; cdr3_aa: CASSLGTGWQETQYF
d_call: -; v_call: TRBV5-8; j_call: TRBJ2-3; clone_size: -; cdr3_nt: TGTGCCAGCAGCTACGGACTCGTTAGCACAGATACGCAGTATTTT; cdr3_aa: CASSYGLVSTDTQYF
d_call: TRBD2; v_call: TRBV11-2; j_call: TRBJ2-3; clone_size: -; cdr3_nt: TGTGCCAGTCGGCTAGCGGGAGGGGGCGATACGCAGTATTTT; cdr3_aa: CASRLAGGGDTQYF
d_call: TRBD1; v_call: TRBV29-1; j_call: TRBJ1-2; clone_size: -; cdr3_nt: TGCAGCGTTGGGATAGCAGGGGGCGCGGGCTATGGCTACACCTTC; cdr3_aa: CSVGIAGGAGYGYTF
d_call: -; v_call: TRBV7-9; j_call: TRBJ2-7; clone_size: -; cdr3_nt: TGTGCCAGCAGCTTAGTGGGGGCTTACGAGCAGTACTTC; cdr3_aa: CASSLVGAYEQYF
d_call: -; v_call: TRBV2; j_call: TRBJ2-6; clone_size: -; cdr3_nt: TGTGCCAGCAGTGGGAGCTCTGGGGCCAACGTCCTGACTTTC; cdr3_aa: CASSGSSGANVLTF
d_call: -; v_call: TRBV5-1; j_call: TRBJ2-4; clone_size: -; cdr3_nt: TGCGCCAGCAGCTTTGGACACGAAAACATTCAGTACTTC; cdr3_aa: CASSFGHENIQYF
d_call: -; v_call: TRBV9; j_call: TRBJ1-5; clone_size: once; cdr3_nt: TGTGCCAGCAGCGTAGAGGGGACGGCAAATCAGCCCCAGCATTTT; cdr3_aa: CASSVEGTANQPQHF
d_call: -; v_call: TRBV5-4; j_call: TRBJ1-1; clone_size: -; cdr3_nt: TGTGCCAGCAGCTTGCAGGGGTGGAGGAACACTGAAGCTTTCTTT; cdr3_aa: CASSLQGWRNTEAFF
d_call: -; v_call: TRBV6-5; j_call: TRBJ1-1; clone_size: -; cdr3_nt: TGTGCCAGCCACGGGGTATGGACTGAAGCTTTCTTT; cdr3_aa: CASHGVWTEAFF
d_call: TRBD2; v_call: TRBV11-2; j_call: TRBJ2-3; clone_size: -; cdr3_nt: TGTGCCAGCAGCTTTACTAGCGGGAGCTCCACAGATACGCAGTATTTT; cdr3_aa: CASSFTSGSSTDTQYF
d_call: TRBD2; v_call: TRBV2; j_call: TRBJ2-2; clone_size: -; cdr3_nt: TGTGCCAGCAGTGAATGGTCTAGCGGGAGTTCCGGGGAGCTGTTTTTT; cdr3_aa: CASSEWSSGSSGELFF
d_call: TRBD1; v_call: TRBV10-1; j_call: TRBJ1-1; clone_size: -; cdr3_nt: TGCGCCAGCAGTGAGTCGACAGGGCTAGGCACTGAAGCTTTCTTT; cdr3_aa: CASSESTGLGTEAFF
d_call: -; v_call: TRBV7-9; j_call: TRBJ2-1; clone_size: -; cdr3_nt: TGTGCCAGCAGGGGGACTGCCTGGAATGAGCAGTTCTTC; cdr3_aa: CASRGTAWNEQFF
d_call: TRBD2; v_call: TRBV7-2; j_call: TRBJ2-1; clone_size: -; cdr3_nt: TGTGCCAGCAGCGCCCAGGGACTAGCGGGAGCCCACGAGCAGTTCTTC; cdr3_aa: CASSAQGLAGAHEQFF
d_call: -; v_call: TRBV7-2; j_call: TRBJ2-7; clone_size: -; cdr3_nt: TGTGCCAGCAGCCCTCCCTCCTACGAGCAGTACTTC; cdr3_aa: CASSPPSYEQYF
d_call: TRBD1; v_call: TRBV18; j_call: TRBJ2-4; clone_size: -; cdr3_nt: TGTGCCAGCTCGCCGGACAGGGCGGAGAACATTCAGTACTTC; cdr3_aa: CASSPDRAENIQYF
d_call: -; v_call: TRBV10-3; j_call: TRBJ1-2; clone_size: -; cdr3_nt: TGTGCCATCAGTGAGGACAGCTCTAACTATGGCTACACCTTC; cdr3_aa: CAISEDSSNYGYTF
d_call: -; v_call: TRBV10-3; j_call: TRBJ2-5; clone_size: -; cdr3_nt: TGTGCCAGCCTGAGGGCGGCCGGAGAGACCCAGTACTTC; cdr3_aa: CASLRAAGETQYF
d_call: -; v_call: TRBV6-5; j_call: TRBJ1-1; clone_size: -; cdr3_nt: TGTGCCAGCAGTTATCTCCCTCGGTCCCCTGAAGCTTTCTTT; cdr3_aa: CASSYLPRSPEAFF
d_call: TRBD2; v_call: TRBV10-3; j_call: TRBJ2-5; clone_size: -; cdr3_nt: TGTGCCATCTCACCGCTAGCGGGAGTGGAGACCCAGTACTTC; cdr3_aa: CAISPLAGVETQYF
d_call: -; v_call: TRBV6-5; j_call: TRBJ2-2; clone_size: -; cdr3_nt: TGTGCCAGCAGTTTCTCCTCCGGGCCGTGGTCCGGGGAGCTGTTTTTT; cdr3_aa: CASSFSSGPWSGELFF
d_call: TRBD1; v_call: TRBV30; j_call: TRBJ2-7; clone_size: -; cdr3_nt: TGTGCCTGGAGCCTCGGAAAGACAGGGGGGAATTACGAGCAGTACTTC; cdr3_aa: CAWSLGKTGGNYEQYF
d_call: -; v_call: TRBV5-1; j_call: TRBJ2-3; clone_size: -; cdr3_nt: TGCGCCAGCAGCTTGGGTCCAGGGAGCACAGATACGCAGTATTTT; cdr3_aa: CASSLGPGSTDTQYF
d_call: -; v_call: TRBV7-2; j_call: TRBJ1-1; clone_size: -; cdr3_nt: TGTGCCAGCAGCTTAGTTTTGAGAACTGAAGCTTTCTTT; cdr3_aa: CASSLVLRTEAFF
d_call: -; v_call: TRBV15; j_call: TRBJ2-7; clone_size: -; cdr3_nt: TGTGCCACCAGCAGAAATCCAGGGCTCTACGAGCAGTACTTC; cdr3_aa: CATSRNPGLYEQYF
d_call: -; v_call: TRBV10-3; j_call: TRBJ2-2; clone_size: -; cdr3_nt: TGTGCCATCAGCGGGGGGCCGAACACCGGGGAGCTGTTTTTT; cdr3_aa: CAISGGPNTGELFF
d_call: -; v_call: TRBV4-3; j_call: TRBJ2-7; clone_size: -; cdr3_nt: TGCGCCAGCAGCCAAGCCGAGGGGTTGGGATACGAGCAGTACTTC; cdr3_aa: CASSQAEGLGYEQYF
d_call: TRBD2; v_call: TRBV6-5; j_call: TRBJ2-5; clone_size: -; cdr3_nt: TGTGCCAGCAGTTACTCTCTAGCGGGGGCCCAAGAGACCCAGTACTTC; cdr3_aa: CASSYSLAGAQETQYF
d_call: TRBD2; v_call: TRBV7-9; j_call: TRBJ2-7; clone_size: -; cdr3_nt: TGTGCCAGCAGCTCTACCCTAGCTAGCGGCTACGAGCAGTACTTC; cdr3_aa: CASSSTLASGYEQYF
d_call: -; v_call: TRBV30; j_call: TRBJ1-5; clone_size: -; cdr3_nt: TGTGCCTGGAGTTACGTCAATCAGCCCCAGCATTTT; cdr3_aa: CAWSYVNQPQHF
d_call: TRBD1; v_call: TRBV6-5; j_call: TRBJ1-1; clone_size: -; cdr3_nt: TGTGCCAGCAGTTACAGACAGGGTCAGGATGAAGCTTTCTTT; cdr3_aa: CASSYRQGQDEAFF
d_call: TRBD1; v_call: TRBV10-3; j_call: TRBJ1-6; clone_size: once; cdr3_nt: TGTGCCATCAGTGAGTCGTTGGGCAGGGGGGGTTCACCCCTCCACTTT; cdr3_aa: CAISESLGRGGSPLHF
d_call: TRBD1; v_call: TRBV5-1; j_call: TRBJ2-1; clone_size: -; cdr3_nt: TGCGCCAGCAGCTCAGCCCTGACAGGGGACAATGAGCAGTTCTTC; cdr3_aa: CASSSALTGDNEQFF
d_call: -; v_call: TRBV5-4; j_call: TRBJ2-2; clone_size: -; cdr3_nt: TGTGCCAGCAGCGGGATCGGGGAGCTGTTTTTT; cdr3_aa: CASSGIGELFF
d_call: TRBD1; v_call: TRBV10-3; j_call: TRBJ1-2; clone_size: -; cdr3_nt: TGTGCCATCAGTGAGTCCGTGGGACAGGGGATCTATGGCTACACCTTC; cdr3_aa: CAISESVGQGIYGYTF
d_call: -; v_call: TRBV7-9; j_call: TRBJ1-2; clone_size: -; cdr3_nt: TGTGCCAGCAGCTTAGATGTTGCGGGCGATGGCTACACCTTC; cdr3_aa: CASSLDVAGDGYTF
d_call: -; v_call: TRBV9; j_call: TRBJ2-7; clone_size: few; cdr3_nt: TGTGCCAGCAGCGTAGAGAGTCTAGCTGGCGAGCAGTACTTC; cdr3_aa: CASSVESLAGEQYF
d_call: -; v_call: TRBV6-4; j_call: TRBJ2-7; clone_size: -; cdr3_nt: TGTGCCAGCAGCGTAGGTAGGGCCTTACAAGGGCAGTACTTC; cdr3_aa: CASSVGRALQGQYF
d_call: -; v_call: TRBV5-1; j_call: TRBJ2-2; clone_size: -; cdr3_nt: TGCGCCAGCAGCTTGGAGTCAGGGTGGACCGGGGAGCTGTTTTTT; cdr3_aa: CASSLESGWTGELFF
d_call: -; v_call: TRBV6-6; j_call: TRBJ2-2; clone_size: once; cdr3_nt: TGTGCCAGCAGCGCCTTGGAGGTCACCGGGGAGCTGTTTTTT; cdr3_aa: CASSALEVTGELFF
d_call: -; v_call: TRBV5-8; j_call: TRBJ2-7; clone_size: -; cdr3_nt: TGTGCCAGCAGCGGAAATGCGGGCTCAGGACAATACTACGAGCAGTACTTC; cdr3_aa: CASSGNAGSGQYYEQYF
d_call: TRBD2; v_call: TRBV6-6; j_call: TRBJ2-5; clone_size: -; cdr3_nt: TGTGCCAGCACTCCCAGCGGGGCGGATCAAGAGACCCAGTACTTC; cdr3_aa: CASTPSGADQETQYF